This note documents a single T cell receptor (beta chain) sequence. Germline loops: CDR1 SNHLY, CDR2 FYNNEI. The V segment lost 3 bases and the J segment 4 bases; nucleotides outside the gene matches: 4. The CDR3 is 14 amino acids. How the authors handled the data: Amplification from reference gene primers served as the basis for estimated nucleated cell counts. Data came from immunoSEQ multiplex PCR; TCRdb stores just in-frame clones and leaves some out. That table furnishes V, J and clone size, whereas the DNA furnished D and trimming. The repertoire holds 200,000 to 250,000 clones, with around 84% as singletons. This sample is part of a study of blood T cell repertoires in COVID-19. Study overall: Acute and convalescent COVID-19 samples came from the United States, Italy and Spain.

Recruited during active infection, patients (from Seattle) were subsequently followed longitudinally. Sequenced material: peripheral blood. The receptor comes from a man in his forties or fifties with COVID-19, enrolled during active disease. The chain recombines TRBV2 with TRBJ1-2; 8 positions match TRBD1. This chain's CDR3 is CASSDQGATYGYTF. CDR3 DNA sequence: TGTGCCAGCAGTGACCAGGGGGCTACCTATGGCTACACCTTC. Drawing the rest from reference TRBV2 and TRBJ1-2, the complete variable domain is EPEVTQTPSHQVTQMGQEVILRCVPISNHLYFYWYRQILGQKVEFLVSFYNNEISEKSEIFDDQFSVERPDGSNFTLKIRSTKLEDSAMYFCASSDQGATYGYTFGSGTRLTVV.